These 21 T cell receptor beta chains share one sample of origin, sequenced in a study of technical replicates of blood from a few donors. Libraries were prepared by immunoSEQ multiplex PCR; TCRdb keeps only in-frame clonotypes and omits some of them. The profile shows 74,000 or so clones, about 92% of them singletons. Sequencing used T cells isolated from PBMCs. These receptor sequences come from a human donor in good health.

CDR3 in amino acids: CASSEGDREYNEQFF. In DNA, the CDR3 is TGTGCCAGCAGTGAGGGGGACAGGGAGTACAATGAGCAGTTCTTC. The J gene is TRBJ2-1, the V gene TRBV25-1; 9 bases map to TRBD1. V trimming: 3 bases; J trimming: 4 bases; junction bases outside the gene matches: 4. CDR3 length equals 15 residues. In germline, CDR1 is MGHDK, CDR2 SYGVNS.

The rearrangement uses TRBV27 and TRBJ1-1; a weak D match, TRBD1 (6 bases). The length of the CDR3 is 16 residues. V shed 5 bases and J shed 5 bases, with 21 bases lying between them. The germline V gene has CDR1 MNHEY and CDR2 SMNVEV (reference sequence). CDR3 sequence (DNA): TGTGCCAGCAGTCAAGGACAGATCCCTGGAGGAACTGAAGCTTTCTTT. Amino acid sequence: CASSQGQIPGGTEAFF.

The chain joins TRBV2 to TRBJ2-7; tentatively, D is TRBD1 (5 bases). Germline V gene lookup returns CDR1 SNHLY and CDR2 FYNNEI. The ends were cut back, 5 bases at V and 3 bases at J, with 8 bases in the middle. This CDR3 has 12 residues. CDR3 DNA: TGTGCCAGCAGTACCCAGGGCTACGAGCAGTACTTC. Its protein product is CASSTQGYEQYF.

V usage is TRBV18 and J usage is TRBJ2-1, with 9 bases that match TRBD2. After removal of 1 base from V and 5 bases from J, the junction contained 6 bases not matched to a gene. Looked up from germline, CDR1 is KGHSH and CDR2 is LQKENI. The CDR3 spans 16 residues. This chain's CDR3 is CASSPLAGETDNEQFF. CDR3 DNA sequence: TGTGCCAGCTCACCACTAGCGGGGGAAACCGACAATGAGCAGTTCTTC.

This clone was detected only once. The chain links TRBV9 to TRBJ2-4; possibly TRBD2 for D (6 bases). The V gene lost 0 bases and the J gene lost 6 bases, with 16 bases spanning the gap. Germline V gives CDR1 SGDLS, CDR2 YYNGEE. This CDR3 comprises 16 residues. The CDR3 coding sequence is TGTGCCAGCAGCGTAGGGGGCGGGATAAGTAGAAACATTCAGTACTTC. Its protein is CASSVGGGISRNIQYF.

CDR3 residues: CARGRDRLYWANVLTF. The CDR3 DNA reads as TGTGCCAGGGGGCGGGACAGGCTTTACTGGGCCAACGTCCTGACTTTC. This sequence joins TRBV7-3 and TRBJ2-6, with 8 bases matching TRBD1. Trimming removed 9 bases from V and 5 bases from J; junction bases left unmatched: 12. Germline CDR1 SGHTA, CDR2 FQGTGA. The CDR3 runs to 16 residues. Full variable domain (outside the CDR3, taken from reference TRBV7-3 and TRBJ2-6): GAGVSQTPSNKVTEKGKYVELRCDPISGHTALYWYRQSLGQGPEFLIYFQGTGAADDSGLPNDRFFAVRPEGSVSTLKIQRTERGDSAVYLCARGRDRLYWANVLTFGAGSRLTVL.

The chain is built from TRBV28 and TRBJ1-1; D is perhaps TRBD1 (5 bases). Germline V gene sequence: CDR1 MDHEN, CDR2 SYDVKM. This CDR3 region has 14 residues. Trimming stripped 7 bases from V and 2 bases from J, with 14 bases between. The CDR3 loop is CASTPGGFNTEAFF. The CDR3 DNA reads TGTGCCAGCACTCCCGGGGGATTCAACACTGAAGCTTTCTTT.

The CDR3 DNA sequence: TGTGCCAGCAAACAAGGGGCCGGCACTGAAGCTTTCTTT. As protein: CASKQGAGTEAFF. The V gene is TRBV2, the J gene TRBJ1-1, with D possibly being TRBD1 (5 bases). The germline V and J ends were trimmed by 7 bases and 4 bases, with 13 bases remaining between them. CDR3 length: 13 amino acids. Looked up from germline, CDR1 is SNHLY and CDR2 is FYNNEI.

The V and J genes are TRBV7-2 and TRBJ2-2, with 8 bases that match TRBD2. CDR3 length equals 19 residues. The V gene end was trimmed by 0 bases and the J gene end by 5 bases; junction bases not matched to a gene: 14. Germline CDR1 SGHTA, CDR2 FQGNSA. This chain's CDR3 is CASSLARGREGLGTGELFF. The CDR3, as DNA: TGTGCCAGCAGCTTAGCAAGGGGACGTGAGGGACTAGGGACCGGGGAGCTGTTTTTT.

The chain has TRBV27 and TRBJ2-1; D not certain. The CDR3 consists of 15 residues. With 6 bases removed from V and 5 bases from J, the gap between germline ends came to 17 bases. Germline V CDR1 and CDR2: MNHEY, SMNVEV (reference sequence). The CDR3 reads CASRLEVHLDNEQFF. CDR3 DNA sequence: TGTGCCAGCAGGCTAGAAGTCCACCTTGACAATGAGCAGTTCTTC.

The chain couples TRBV4-3 to TRBJ1-5; D is uncertain. In germline, CDR1 is LGHNA, CDR2 YSLEER. This CDR3 region has 14 residues. V lost 0 bases and J lost 6, with 9 bases in between. The DNA of the CDR3 is TGCGCCAGCAGCCAAGATCTTAGAGGTCAGCCCCAGCATTTT. Encoded protein: CASSQDLRGQPQHF.

This clone was seen a handful of times. The chain carries TRBV16 and TRBJ2-5; TRBD1 aligns across 8 bases. CDR1 is KGHSY and CDR2 is FQNENV in the germline V gene. This CDR3 region has 16 residues. Trimming at V came to 0 bases and at J to 5 bases, leaving 8 bases not matched to a gene. The DNA for the CDR3 is TGTGCCAGCAGCCAATCTTTAACAGGGGGTACGGAGACCCAGTACTTC. Translating gives CASSQSLTGGTETQYF.

The gene calls are TRBV6-5 and TRBJ1-1; no clear D gene. The germline CDR1 and CDR2 sequences are MNHEY and SVGAGI. There are 13 residues in the CDR3. V shed 2 bases and J shed 3 bases, with 7 bases lying between them. The chain's CDR3 is CASSYRRYTEAFF. The CDR3 nucleotides read TGTGCCAGCAGTTACCGTCGGTACACTGAAGCTTTCTTT.

The CDR3 sequence is CASSTGATGELFF. DNA of the CDR3: TGTGCCAGCAGCACAGGGGCCACCGGGGAGCTGTTTTTT. The gene calls are TRBV9 and TRBJ2-2; 7 bases fit TRBD1. The CDR3 has 13 amino acids. The ends lost 4 bases at V and 4 bases at J; junction bases unmatched: 1. Germline values: CDR1 SGDLS, CDR2 YYNGEE.

This rearrangement joins TRBV11-3 to TRBJ1-1; D remains unclear. The CDR3 loop spans 14 amino acids. The V gene lost 1 base and the J gene lost 3 bases, with 9 bases spanning the gap. Germline assignment: CDR1 SGHNT and CDR2 YENEEA. Here the CDR3 reads CASSLALPDTEAFF. The CDR3 coding sequence is TGTGCCAGCAGCTTAGCCCTCCCGGACACTGAAGCTTTCTTT.

The J gene is TRBJ2-1, the V gene TRBV7-3; 11 bases line up with TRBD2. The CDR3 sequence is 16 residues long. Germline CDR1 is SGHTA and CDR2 is FQGTGA. Unmatched junction bases numbered 5, after V lost 0 bases and J lost 7 bases. The CDR3 loop is CASSLTSGRGWNEQFF. As DNA, the CDR3 is TGTGCCAGCAGCTTAACTAGCGGGAGGGGGTGGAATGAGCAGTTCTTC.

The J gene is TRBJ2-7, the V gene TRBV5-4; 10 bases agree with TRBD1. The CDR3 runs to 14 residues. Trimming removed 4 bases from V and 5 bases from J; junction bases left unmatched: 6. CDR1 and CDR2 from the germline V gene are SGHNT and YYREEE (reference sequence). The CDR3 sequence: CASSDRGPRNEQYF. The CDR3 nucleotides are TGTGCCAGCAGCGACAGGGGGCCGAGGAACGAGCAGTACTTC.

The chain is built from TRBV5-1 and TRBJ2-7, with 9 bases aligning to TRBD1. The germline CDR1 and CDR2 sequences are SGHRS and YFSETQ. The CDR3 loop spans 16 amino acids. Trimming at V came to 3 bases and at J to 7 bases, leaving 14 bases not matched to a gene. The DNA for the CDR3 is TGCGCCAGCAGCTGGGGGCCGGGACAGGGTGTGATGGAGCAGTACTTC. The encoded protein is CASSWGPGQGVMEQYF. Combining the CDR3 with reference TRBV5-1 and TRBJ2-7 gives the whole variable domain KAGVTQTPRYLIKTRGQQVTLSCSPISGHRSVSWYQQTPGQGLQFLFEYFSETQRNKGNFPGRFSGRQFSNSRSEMNVSTLELGDSALYLCASSWGPGQGVMEQYFGPGTRLTVT.

This chain connects TRBV28 to TRBJ1-2; tentatively, D is TRBD1 (5 bases). V was cut by 2 bases and J by 7 bases, with 11 bases left in between. Germline CDR1 MDHEN, CDR2 SYDVKM. This CDR3 spans 13 amino acids. The CDR3 region has the DNA TGTGCCAGCAGTTTAAGGGGTTTCGGTGGCTACACCTTC. Translated, it gives CASSLRGFGGYTF.

The chain has TRBV27 and TRBJ1-2; the D gene is possibly TRBD1 (6 bases). V gave up 3 bases and J gave up 4 bases, with 15 bases separating them. Germline V gene data show CDR1 as MNHEY and CDR2 as SMNVEV (reference sequence). CDR3 length: 15 residues. The CDR3 spells CASSFRDTKLYGYTF. CDR3 DNA: TGTGCCAGCAGTTTTCGGGACACCAAACTCTATGGCTACACCTTC.

The chain recombines TRBV6-5 with TRBJ2-1; D may be TRBD2 (7 bases). The germline CDR1 and CDR2 sequences are MNHEY and SVGAGI. CDR3 length: 11 amino acids. Deletions cut 8 bases from V and 15 bases from J, with 17 bases between. Here the CDR3 reads CASEGGRSRFF. As DNA, the CDR3 is TGTGCCAGCGAGGGGGGGCGCTCAAGGTTCTTC.